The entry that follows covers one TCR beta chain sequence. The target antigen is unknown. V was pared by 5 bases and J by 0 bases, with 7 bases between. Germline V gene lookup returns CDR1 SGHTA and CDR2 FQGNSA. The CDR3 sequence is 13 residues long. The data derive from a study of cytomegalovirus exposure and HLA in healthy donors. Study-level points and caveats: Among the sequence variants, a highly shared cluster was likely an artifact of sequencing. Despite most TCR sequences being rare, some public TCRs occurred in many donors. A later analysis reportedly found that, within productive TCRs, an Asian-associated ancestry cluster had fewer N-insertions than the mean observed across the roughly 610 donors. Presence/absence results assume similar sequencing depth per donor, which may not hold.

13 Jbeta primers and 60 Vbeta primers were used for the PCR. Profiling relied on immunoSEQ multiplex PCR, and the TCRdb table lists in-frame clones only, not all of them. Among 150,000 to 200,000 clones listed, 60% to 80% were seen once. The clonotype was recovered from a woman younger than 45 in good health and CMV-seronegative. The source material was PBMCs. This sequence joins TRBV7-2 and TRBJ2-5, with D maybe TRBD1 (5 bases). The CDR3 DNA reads TGTGCCAGCAGCAGGGGCCACCAAGAGACCCAGTACTTC. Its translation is CASSRGHQETQYF. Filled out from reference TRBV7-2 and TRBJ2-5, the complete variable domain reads GAGVSQSPSNKVTEKGKDVELRCDPISGHTALYWYRQSLGQGLEFLIYFQGNSAPDKSGLPSDRFSAERTGGSVSTLTIQRTQQEDSAVYLCASSRGHQETQYFGPGTRLLVL.